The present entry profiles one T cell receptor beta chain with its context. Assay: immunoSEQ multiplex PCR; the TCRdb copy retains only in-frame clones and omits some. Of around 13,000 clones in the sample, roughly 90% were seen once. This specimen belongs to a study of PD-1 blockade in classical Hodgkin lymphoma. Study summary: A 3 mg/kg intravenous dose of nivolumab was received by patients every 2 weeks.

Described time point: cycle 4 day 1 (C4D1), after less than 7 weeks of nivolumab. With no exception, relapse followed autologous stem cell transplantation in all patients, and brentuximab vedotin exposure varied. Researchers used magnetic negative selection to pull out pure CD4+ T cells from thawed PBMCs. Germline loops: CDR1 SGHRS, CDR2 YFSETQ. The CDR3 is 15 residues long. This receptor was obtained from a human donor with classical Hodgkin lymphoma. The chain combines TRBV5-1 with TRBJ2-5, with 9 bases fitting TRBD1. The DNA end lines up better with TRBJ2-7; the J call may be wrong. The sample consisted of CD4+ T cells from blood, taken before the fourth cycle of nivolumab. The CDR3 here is CASSLGTGKPYEQYF. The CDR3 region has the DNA TGCGCCAGCAGCTTAGGGACAGGGAAGCCCTACGAGCAGTACTTC.